This TCR beta chain was recorded in a study of T cell changes during pregnancy in multiple sclerosis. Data came from immunoSEQ multiplex PCR; TCRdb stores just in-frame clones and leaves some out. The sample records approximately 33,000 clones, around 88% being singletons. Trimming took 5 bases from V and 7 from J; bases not matched to a gene: 11. CDR1 MNHEY and CDR2 SMNVEV come from the germline V gene (reference sequence). CDR3 length: 15 residues. The source of this sequence is a female donor in good health, enrolled as a control in a pregnancy study. The material was CD4+ T cells from peripheral blood mononuclear cells, obtained in the first trimester of pregnancy. The rearrangement links TRBV27 to TRBJ2-1; 7 bases line up with TRBD2. CDR3 residues: CASSPRTSSGNEQFF. CDR3 coding DNA: TGTGCCAGCAGTCCCCGGACTAGTTCGGGAAATGAGCAGTTCTTC.